This T cell receptor beta chain emerged from a study of cytomegalovirus exposure and HLA in healthy donors. Broader study findings: Under in vitro conditions, a few CMV-associated chains were confirmed as specific for CMV antigens.

Germline assignment: CDR1 LNHDA and CDR2 SQIVND (reference sequence). The CDR3 extends over 13 amino acids. V gave up 5 bases and J gave up 10 bases; unmatched junction bases: 7. The table lists this clone with a count of one. Its antigen is still unknown. The protocol was immunoSEQ multiplex PCR, while the TCRdb copy is restricted to in-frame clones and leaves out a portion. This table holds 250,000 to 350,000 clones, 88% found once. The chain joins TRBV19 to TRBJ2-1; 8 bases match TRBD1. The sequenced sample was PBMCs. This sequence was found in a man younger than 45 in good health and CMV-seronegative. CDR3 DNA sequence: TGTGCCAGTAGTCCAGACAGGGGTGGCGAGCAGTTCTTC. Translation: CASSPDRGGEQFF.